These 17 T cell receptor beta chains came from one sample sequenced in a study of a mutant IDH1 vaccine in newly diagnosed glioma. Assay used: immunoSEQ multiplex PCR; TCRdb lists only in-frame clones, some missing. The sample includes roughly 25,000 clones, 93% of them seen just once. Described time point: baseline, week 1 (first vaccination visit). Treatment given: pre-vaccination baseline after standard-of-care therapy. The sample consisted of PBMCs, taken from a glioma patient treated with radiotherapy, temozolomide or both. The receptor set was obtained from a man aged 35 to 55 with glioma.

This rearrangement joins TRBV10-2 to TRBJ2-2, with TRBD2 identical over 7 bases. CDR3 length: 15 amino acids. With V trimmed by 7 bases and J by 2 bases, 7 bases remained unmatched. CDR1 and CDR2 (germline): WSHSY, SAAADI. The CDR3 DNA sequence: TGCGCCAGCAATCGGCTAGCGGAAAACACCGGGGAGCTGTTTTTT. It specifies CASNRLAENTGELFF.

In this sample, this clone turned up once. The chain is built from TRBV29-1 and TRBJ2-7, with 11 bases lining up with TRBD2. CDR1 and CDR2 (germline): SQVTM, ANQGSEA. The CDR3 runs 14 residues. Germline trimming cut 3 bases from V and 2 bases from J; bases unmatched to any gene: 3. The CDR3 DNA reads as TGCAGCGTTGAGGGACTAGCGGAAGCCTACGAGCAGTACTTC. This encodes CSVEGLAEAYEQYF.

The chain employs TRBV9 and TRBJ2-3; possibly TRBD2 for D (5 bases). This CDR3 is built from 15 residues. V was shortened by 0 bases and J by 4 bases, with 12 bases between the two germline ends. The V gene's germline CDR1 is SGDLS and CDR2 YYNGEE. The CDR3: CASSVDVSVADTQYF. In DNA form, the CDR3 reads TGTGCCAGCAGCGTAGACGTTAGCGTGGCAGATACGCAGTATTTT.

This clone has just a few counts. This chain joins TRBV6-1 and TRBJ1-6, with D possibly TRBD1 on 5 matching bases. Germline values: CDR1 MNHNS, CDR2 SASEGT. V lost 1 base to trimming and J lost 7 bases, with 11 bases between them. CDR3 size: 15 residues. The CDR3 protein is CASSEDDGGNSPLHF. In DNA, the CDR3 is TGTGCCAGCAGTGAAGACGACGGGGGGAATTCACCCCTCCACTTT.

The chain carries TRBV4-1 and TRBJ2-5; TRBD1 agrees at 8 bases. The trim removed 4 bases at V and 0 bases at J, leaving 1 base unmatched. Germline-derived CDR1 and CDR2 are MGHRA and YSYEKL. The CDR3 runs to 14 residues. CDR3 nucleotide sequence: TGCGCCAGCAGCCGGGACAGGAACCAAGAGACCCAGTACTTC. Residues: CASSRDRNQETQYF.

This chain uses TRBV7-7 with TRBJ2-2; 13 bases align to TRBD2. The ends lost 5 bases at V and 6 bases at J; junction bases unmatched: 9. CDR3 size: 17 residues. Germline-derived CDR1 and CDR2 are SSHAT and FNYEAQ (reference sequence). This CDR3 reads CASSTQLAGGRSGELFF. In nucleotides, the CDR3 is TGTGCCAGCAGCACGCAACTAGCGGGGGGGCGATCCGGGGAGCTGTTTTTT.

This chain uses TRBV2 with TRBJ2-7; tentatively, D is TRBD2 (5 bases). Looked up from germline, CDR1 is SNHLY and CDR2 is FYNNEI. V shed 4 bases and J shed 2 bases, with 9 bases lying between them. This CDR3 has 13 amino acids. CDR3 residues: CASSAVGTYEQYF. Here the CDR3 DNA reads TGTGCCAGCAGTGCCGTCGGGACCTACGAGCAGTACTTC.

The CDR3 DNA is TGCGCCAGCAGTGAGTCTGGTAGCGGGAGGGCCAGGTATTTT. This translates into CASSESGSGRARYF. This chain uses TRBV10-1 with TRBJ2-3, with 11 bases matching TRBD2. The CDR3 is 14 residues long. After removal of 0 bases from V and 14 bases from J, the junction contained 7 bases not matched to a gene. The germline V gene has CDR1 WNHNN and CDR2 SYGVQD (reference sequence).

The rearrangement links TRBV9 to TRBJ2-3; 7 positions agree with TRBD2. Per the germline V gene, CDR1 is SGDLS and CDR2 is YYNGEE. This CDR3 has 14 amino acids. J gave up 2 bases and V 4 bases, and 4 bases lay outside the gene matches. The DNA of the CDR3 is TGTGCCAGCAGCTCTAGCGGACCCACAGATACGCAGTATTTT. Its translation is CASSSSGPTDTQYF. The complete variable domain, with remaining parts taken from reference TRBV9 and TRBJ2-3, reads DSGVTQTPKHLITATGQRVTLRCSPRSGDLSVYWYQQSLDQGLQFLIQYYNGEERAKGNILERFSAQQFPDLHSELNLSSLELGDSALYFCASSSSGPTDTQYFGPGTRLTVL.

The chain couples TRBV7-9 to TRBJ2-1, with 13 bases that match TRBD2. The CDR3 has 14 amino acids. The ends lost 10 bases at V and 5 bases at J; junction bases unmatched: 5. Germline V CDR1 and CDR2: SEHNR, FQNEAQ (reference sequence). The CDR3: CATSTSGRDNEQFF. CDR3 bases: TGTGCCACCTCCACTAGCGGGAGGGACAATGAGCAGTTCTTC.

The rearrangement joins TRBV27 to TRBJ2-3; D is unresolved. With 2 bases removed from V and 1 base from J, the gap between germline ends came to 7 bases. CDR1 and CDR2 from the germline V gene are MNHEY and SMNVEV (reference sequence). There are 14 residues in the CDR3. This CDR3 reads CASSLMLGTDTQYF. The CDR3 nucleotides are TGTGCCAGCAGTTTAATGTTGGGCACAGATACGCAGTATTTT.

The chain has TRBV11-2 and TRBJ1-3; no clear D gene. With 5 bases removed from V and 8 bases from J, the gap between germline ends came to 10 bases. Germline-derived CDR1 and CDR2 are SGHAT and FQNNGV. CDR3 length: 12 amino acids. CDR3 in amino acids: CASSPERYTIYF. The CDR3 region has the DNA TGTGCCAGCAGCCCCGAACGGTACACCATATATTTT.

The CDR3 is CASSLASATPTKQYF. The DNA of the CDR3 is TGTGCCAGCAGTTTAGCTTCCGCCACTCCTACGAAGCAGTACTTC. The rearrangement joins TRBV27 to TRBJ2-7, with D uncertain. Germline V gives CDR1 MNHEY, CDR2 SMNVEV (reference sequence). The V end lost 2 bases, the J end lost 8 bases, and 19 bases lay between the germline ends. The CDR3 is 15 residues long.

The gene calls are TRBV30 and TRBJ2-7; TRBD1 matches 8 bases. Germline V gene lookup returns CDR1 GTSNPN and CDR2 SVGIG (reference sequence). V lost 5 bases, J lost 3 bases, and 3 bases stayed unmatched. CDR3 length equals 12 residues. CDR3 protein: CAWCGQGYEQYF. CDR3 DNA sequence: TGTGCCTGGTGTGGACAGGGCTACGAGCAGTACTTC.

The chain combines TRBV4-3 with TRBJ2-5, with TRBD2 as a possible D gene (5 bases). Looked up from germline, CDR1 is LGHNA and CDR2 is YSLEER. The CDR3 spans 13 residues. V was pared by 2 bases and J by 4 bases, with 8 bases between. The CDR3 DNA sequence: TGCGCCAGCAGCCAACGGGGTGGAGAGACCCAGTACTTC. It yields the protein CASSQRGGETQYF.

This chain connects TRBV19 to TRBJ1-5; no clear D gene. CDR3 length: 12 amino acids. Germline loops: CDR1 LNHDA, CDR2 SQIVND (reference sequence). Trimming pared 6 bases from V and 5 bases from J, leaving 8 bases between. The CDR3: CASSRMDQPQHF. CDR3 DNA: TGTGCCAGTAGCCGGATGGATCAGCCCCAGCATTTT.

This clone was seen once. The rearrangement joins TRBV15 to TRBJ2-1, with D maybe TRBD2 (6 bases). The germline gives CDR1 LNHNV, CDR2 YYDKDF (reference sequence). The CDR3 is made up of 18 amino acids. The V end lost 2 bases, the J end lost 7 bases, and 24 bases lay between the germline ends. CDR3 in DNA: TGTGCCACCAGCAGATCCTCCATCCGGGAGTCGCATCGGAATGAGCAGTTCTTC. Encoded protein: CATSRSSIRESHRNEQFF.